The clone carrying this T cell receptor (beta chain) was observed at least ten times. What it binds is not known. The sequenced patients had an expansion of CD8+CD57+ cells seen by flow cytometry. This sample is drawn from a study of CD8+CD57+ T cells in acquired aplastic anemia. Study results and caveats: Patients had twenty-nine CD8+ CDR3 sequences in common with controls (the shared set).

TCR beta VDJ and CDR3 were profiled, and genomic DNA was the template. TCRdb fed the reads into MiXCR, producing one record per CDR3 protein. In the table there are around 430,000 distinct CDR3 sequences, over 25% of which are singletons. The sample taken for sequencing was sorted CD4+, CD8+, or CD8+CD57+ T cells (not recorded which) from PBMCs. This receptor was taken from a human donor with aplastic anemia.

The CDR3 reads CASRRDRVHQPQHF. The CDR3 region has the DNA TGTGCCAGCAGGAGGGACAGGGTCCACCAGCCCCAGCATTTT. The chain is built from TRBV25-1 and TRBJ1-5; 9 bases are shared with TRBD1. Germline trimming cut 6 bases from V and 7 bases from J; bases unmatched to any gene: 7. This CDR3 region has 14 residues. CDR1 is MGHDK, CDR2 SYGVNS, per germline.